These T cell receptor beta chains were read from a single sample in a study of blood T cell repertoires in COVID-19. Sequencing was performed with immunoSEQ multiplex PCR; in TCRdb, only in-frame clones are kept and a portion is missing. The table has about 320,000 clones, 89% seen once. The sequencing sample was made of PBMCs or T cells enriched from blood (not recorded which). Receptor source: a man aged 55 to 70 who had recovered from COVID-19. The CDR3 runs from the conserved cysteine through the conserved F or W. The D gene is left open where the match is weak. Part of the rows lack a size; the others show once, few, many or a class for expanded clones.

v_gene,d_gene,j_gene,abundance,len,CDR3aa,CDR3nt
TRBV7-7,-,TRBJ1-1,-,15,CASSPPGRENTEAFF,TGTGCTAGCAGCCCACCAGGTCGGGAGAACACTGAAGCTTTCTTT
TRBV28,-,TRBJ2-7,once,13,CASTPQRHYEQYF,TGTGCCAGCACCCCCCAGCGTCACTACGAGCAGTACTTC
TRBV5-4,TRBD1,TRBJ1-1,few,14,CASSLDRGLTEAFF,TGTGCCAGCAGCTTGGACAGGGGATTAACTGAAGCTTTCTTT
TRBV5-5,-,TRBJ2-1,-,15,CASSLDRIRTNEQFF,TGTGCCAGCAGCTTGGACAGGATAAGAACCAATGAGCAGTTCTTC
TRBV28,TRBD2,TRBJ2-3,-,20,CASIRRWGTSGSGGTDTQYF,TGTGCCAGCATCCGTCGGTGGGGGACTAGCGGGAGCGGGGGCACAGATACGCAGTATTTT
TRBV28,-,TRBJ2-2,-,15,CASLSGGLNTGELFF,TGTGCCAGCCTCTCGGGGGGCTTGAACACCGGGGAGCTGTTTTTT
TRBV19,-,TRBJ2-7,-,13,CASQPRPQGEQYF,TGTGCCAGTCAGCCTCGCCCCCAGGGGGAGCAGTACTTC
TRBV5-8,TRBD2,TRBJ2-3,-,17,CASSPQILAAYTDTQYF,TGTGCCAGCAGCCCCCAGATACTAGCGGCTTACACAGATACGCAGTATTTT
TRBV3-1/TRBV3-2,-,TRBJ2-3,-,15,CASSQVGGGTDTQYF,TGTGCCAGCAGCCAAGTTGGCGGGGGCACAGATACGCAGTATTTT
TRBV24-1,-,TRBJ2-1,once,11,CATSLYNEQFF,TGTGCCACCAGCTTATACAATGAGCAGTTCTTC
TRBV11-2,TRBD2,TRBJ2-3,-,16,CASSFQAGVLTDTQYF,TGTGCCAGCAGCTTCCAAGCGGGAGTCTTAACAGATACGCAGTATTTT
TRBV4-2,TRBD2,TRBJ2-1,-,17,CASSGASGRAGGNEQFF,TGTGCCAGCAGCGGGGCTAGCGGGAGAGCGGGGGGCAATGAGCAGTTCTTC
TRBV7-9,-,TRBJ1-6,-,14,CASSLDRDNSPLHF,TGTGCCAGCAGCTTAGACAGAGATAATTCACCCCTCCACTTT
TRBV29-1,-,TRBJ1-5,-,10,CRGGNQPQHF,TGCCGGGGGGGCAATCAGCCCCAGCATTTT
TRBV27,-,TRBJ1-6,-,15,CASSRQRSYNSPLHF,TGTGCCAGCAGTCGACAGAGGTCCTATAATTCACCCCTCCACTTT
TRBV19,TRBD2,TRBJ2-3,once,15,CASTTTGRTAGGAYF,TGTGCCAGTACCACGACAGGGCGCACGGCGGGAGGGGCGTATTTT
TRBV4-1,-,TRBJ1-3,-,18,CASSQDMGRLSSGNTIYF,TGCGCCAGCAGCCAAGATATGGGCAGACTAAGCTCTGGAAACACCATATATTTT
TRBV5-1,TRBD2,TRBJ2-7,-,16,CASSLAELAGAYEQYF,TGCGCCAGCAGCTTGGCCGAACTAGCGGGGGCCTACGAGCAGTACTTC
TRBV6-5,-,TRBJ2-2,-,14,CASSYPDSTGELFF,TGTGCCAGCAGTTACCCCGACTCTACCGGGGAGCTGTTTTTT
TRBV15,-,TRBJ1-2,-,15,CATSRVEGPRRGYTF,TGTGCCACCAGCAGAGTAGAGGGTCCCCGGCGCGGCTACACCTTC
TRBV27,-,TRBJ1-6,-,19,CASSLWGQAFSSYNSPLHF,TGTGCCAGCAGTTTATGGGGGCAGGCCTTCAGCTCCTATAATTCACCCCTCCACTTT
TRBV9,-,TRBJ1-1,-,14,CASSPSGSNTEAFF,TGTGCCAGCAGCCCTTCAGGGTCGAACACTGAAGCTTTCTTT
TRBV6-5,-,TRBJ2-5,-,15,CASSYLGGTQETQYF,TGTGCCAGCAGTTACCTTGGAGGCACCCAAGAGACCCAGTACTTC
TRBV19,-,TRBJ2-6,-,17,CASSNDRTSSGANVLTF,TGTGCCAGTAGTAATGACAGAACTTCCTCTGGGGCCAACGTCCTGACTTTC
TRBV3-1/TRBV3-2,TRBD2,TRBJ2-3,-,17,CASSQAGGRATPDTQYF,TGTGCCAGCAGCCAAGCGGGTGGGAGGGCCACTCCAGATACGCAGTATTTT
TRBV7-6,-,TRBJ2-1,-,16,CASSLSGGSSYNEQFF,TGTGCCAGCAGCTTAAGTGGGGGGAGCTCCTACAATGAGCAGTTCTTC
TRBV4-2,TRBD1,TRBJ2-7,-,15,CASSQGQGLGYEQYF,TGTGCCAGCAGCCAAGGACAGGGGCTAGGCTACGAGCAGTACTTC
TRBV24-1,-,TRBJ2-1,-,18,CATSDPHLSRSSYNEQFF,TGTGCCACCAGTGATCCTCACTTGTCGAGGAGCTCCTACAATGAGCAGTTCTTC
TRBV11-2,-,TRBJ1-5,-,15,CASSLGTASNQPQHF,TGTGCCAGCAGCTTAGGGACAGCTAGCAATCAGCCCCAGCATTTT
TRBV19,TRBD1,TRBJ1-6,once,14,CASSPGTVNSPLHF,TGTGCCAGTAGCCCGGGGACAGTGAATTCACCCCTCCACTTT
TRBV27,-,TRBJ1-4,-,14,CASSFSGVGEKLFF,TGTGCCAGCAGTTTTTCGGGGGTGGGCGAAAAACTGTTTTTT
TRBV6-5,-,TRBJ2-7,-,13,CASSRGHSYEQYF,TGTGCCAGCAGCCGCGGGCATTCCTACGAGCAGTACTTC
TRBV7-6,-,TRBJ1-4,-,15,CASSLSTGRNEKLFF,TGTGCCAGCAGCTTATCGACAGGTCGGAATGAAAAACTGTTTTTT
TRBV18,TRBD1,TRBJ1-1,-,16,CASSLRQDRDNTEAFF,TGTGCCAGCTCACTTCGGCAGGACAGGGACAACACTGAAGCTTTCTTT
TRBV10-2,TRBD2,TRBJ2-1,-,19,CASSGTGTSGSRSYNEQFF,TGCGCCAGCAGTGGTACCGGGACTAGCGGGAGTCGGTCCTACAATGAGCAGTTCTTC
TRBV18,-,TRBJ2-3,-,16,CASSPLVRVEADTQYF,TGTGCCAGCTCACCACTGGTCAGGGTTGAGGCAGATACGCAGTATTTT
TRBV6-5,-,TRBJ2-2,-,15,CASSSGGFYTGELFF,TGTGCCAGCAGTTCGGGGGGCTTTTACACCGGGGAGCTGTTTTTT
TRBV3-1/TRBV3-2,-,TRBJ1-4,once,14,CASSRSQGFEKLFF,TGTGCCAGCAGCCGATCCCAGGGGTTTGAAAAACTGTTTTTT
TRBV18,-,TRBJ1-5,few,13,CASSPQSNQPQHF,TGTGCCAGCTCACCCCAGTCAAATCAGCCCCAGCATTTT
TRBV27,TRBD2,TRBJ2-3,-,15,CASSLSGEGTDTQYF,TGTGCCAGCAGTTTATCGGGGGAGGGGACAGATACGCAGTATTTT
TRBV6-5,-,TRBJ1-1,-,15,CASSYQGRANTEAFF,TGTGCCAGCAGTTACCAGGGGCGGGCGAACACTGAAGCTTTCTTT
TRBV3-1/TRBV3-2,TRBD2,TRBJ2-7,-,14,CASSRLADFYEQYF,TGTGCCAGCAGCCGACTAGCGGACTTCTACGAGCAGTACTTC
TRBV9,-,TRBJ1-1,-,15,CASSARGGINTEAFF,TGTGCCAGCAGCGCCCGGGGGGGGATTAACACTGAAGCTTTCTTT
TRBV4-1,TRBD2,TRBJ2-5,-,17,CASSQVGLAGEIKTQYF,TGCGCCAGCAGCCAAGTGGGACTAGCGGGAGAAATTAAGACCCAGTACTTC
TRBV29-1,-,TRBJ1-2,-,14,CSVERGGRHSGYTF,TGCAGCGTTGAAAGGGGGGGAAGACACTCTGGCTACACCTTC
TRBV5-1,TRBD2,TRBJ2-2,-,16,CASSLLSGGNTGELFF,TGCGCCAGCAGCTTGTTGAGCGGGGGGAACACCGGGGAGCTGTTTTTT
TRBV7-9,TRBD2,TRBJ2-1,-,16,CASSYGLDSGSGEQFF,TGTGCCAGCAGCTACGGCCTAGATAGCGGGAGTGGTGAGCAGTTCTTC
TRBV2,-,TRBJ2-5,-,14,CASTRRGLQETQYF,TGTGCCAGCACTCGGAGAGGGCTCCAAGAGACCCAGTACTTC
TRBV9,-,TRBJ2-3,-,15,CASSGLAKSTDTQYF,TGTGCCAGCAGCGGCCTTGCGAAGAGCACAGATACGCAGTATTTT
TRBV11-3,-,TRBJ2-1,-,14,CASSLLGAYNEQFF,TGTGCCAGCAGCTTACTGGGGGCTTACAATGAGCAGTTCTTC
TRBV3-1/TRBV3-2,-,TRBJ1-4,-,16,CASSQEGAGLMEKLFF,TGTGCCAGCAGCCAAGAAGGTGCGGGTCTGATGGAAAAACTGTTTTTT
TRBV30,TRBD1,TRBJ2-5,-,14,CAWNRDRAQETQYF,TGTGCCTGGAACCGGGACAGGGCCCAAGAGACCCAGTACTTC
TRBV5-8,-,TRBJ2-3,once,14,CASSLLTGPDTQYF,TGTGCCAGCAGCCTGCTAACAGGGCCAGATACGCAGTATTTT
TRBV3-1/TRBV3-2,TRBD1,TRBJ2-6,-,18,CASRPGQGVESGANVLTF,TGTGCCAGCAGACCGGGACAGGGAGTAGAGTCTGGGGCCAACGTCCTGACTTTC
TRBV21-1,-,TRBJ2-5,-,14,CASSATRAQETQYF,TGTGCCAGCAGCGCTACGAGGGCCCAAGAGACCCAGTACTTC
TRBV24-1,-,TRBJ1-5,-,14,CATGDGERFQPQHF,TGTGCCACCGGGGATGGGGAGAGATTTCAGCCCCAGCATTTT
TRBV11-2,TRBD2,TRBJ2-2,-,16,CASSPYSSGSTGELFF,TGTGCCAGCAGCCCCTACTCTAGCGGGAGCACCGGGGAGCTGTTTTTT
TRBV9,-,TRBJ1-2,-,16,CASSGKPGLPERGYTF,TGTGCCAGCAGCGGAAAACCGGGACTCCCCGAGCGGGGCTACACCTTC
TRBV24-1,-,TRBJ1-5,-,13,CATSTGHGGPQHF,TGTGCCACCTCTACAGGCCACGGTGGGCCCCAGCATTTT